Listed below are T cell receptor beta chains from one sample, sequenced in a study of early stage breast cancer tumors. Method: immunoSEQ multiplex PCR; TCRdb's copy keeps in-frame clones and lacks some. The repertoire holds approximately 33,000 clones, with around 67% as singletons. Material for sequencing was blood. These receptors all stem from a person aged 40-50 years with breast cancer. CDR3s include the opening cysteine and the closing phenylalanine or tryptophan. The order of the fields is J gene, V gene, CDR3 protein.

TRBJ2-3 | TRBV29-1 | CSVGTSNTDTQYF
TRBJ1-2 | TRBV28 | CASSSTGTGGYGYTF
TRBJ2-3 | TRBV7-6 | CASSLGTSGYQRFVDTQYF
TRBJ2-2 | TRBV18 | CASSARNPLLTRTGNTGELFF
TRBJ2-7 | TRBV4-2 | CASSQHYEQYF
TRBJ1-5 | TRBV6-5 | CASSPSSNQPQHF
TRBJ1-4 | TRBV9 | CASSVAPSTNEKLFF
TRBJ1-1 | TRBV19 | CASTAGPLPGGGTEAFF
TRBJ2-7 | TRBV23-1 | CASSQSMWFGTSGALEQYF
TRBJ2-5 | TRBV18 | CASSPMPELQETQYF
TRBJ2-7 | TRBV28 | CASSFPQTWYEQYF
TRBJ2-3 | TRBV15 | CATSSDSTLAGHFTSTDTQYF
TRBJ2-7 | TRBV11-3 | CASSLERTGGTYEQYF
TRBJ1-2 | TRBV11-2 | CASSAGTGVVGYTF